These T cell receptor beta chains were read from a single sample in a study of blood T cell repertoires in COVID-19. Data came from immunoSEQ multiplex PCR; TCRdb stores just in-frame clones and leaves some out. This sample has 430,000 or so clones, with roughly 90% found just once. The source material was peripheral blood. These receptors all come from a man in his late teens or twenties with COVID-19, enrolled during active disease. CDR3s include the opening cysteine and the closing phenylalanine or tryptophan. A D gene is named only where the DNA matches it firmly. For some rows the clone size is stated as once, few or many, or as a class when expanded; others skip it.

>TRBD1|TRBV5-4|TRBJ2-7|16|-
TGTGCCAGCAGCCAGCCGACAGGGGGGAAAGGCTACGAGCAGTACTTC
CASSQPTGGKGYEQYF
>TRBD2|TRBV3-1/TRBV3-2|TRBJ2-3|14|-
TGTGCCAGCAGCTATAGCGGGAGAGGAGATACGCAGTATTTT
CASSYSGRGDTQYF
>-|TRBV11-2|TRBJ1-1|14|-
TGTGCCAGCAGCTTAGGAGGGCGGGGCACTGAAGCTTTCTTT
CASSLGGRGTEAFF
>-|TRBV27|TRBJ2-1|15|-
TGTGCCAGCAGTTTATCGGGCAATACCTACAATGAGCAGTTCTTC
CASSLSGNTYNEQFF
>TRBD1|TRBV2|TRBJ1-2|12|-
TGTGCCAGCAGTGGGGACGGACAGGCTGAGACCTTC
CASSGDGQAETF
>TRBD2|TRBV19|TRBJ2-2|15|once
TGTGCCAGTAGTATCAGCGGGAGAGGTACCGGGGAGCTGTTTTTT
CASSISGRGTGELFF
>-|TRBV29-1|TRBJ1-2|13|once
TGCAGCGTTGAAGTGGCAGAACGCTATGGCTACACCTTC
CSVEVAERYGYTF
>-|TRBV5-1|TRBJ2-3|14|-
TGCGCCAGCAGCCCTCCCCGGGGCACAGATACGCAGTATTTT
CASSPPRGTDTQYF
>-|TRBV19|TRBJ1-2|14|-
TGTGCCAGTAGTATAGATGACAGTCTCTATGGCTACACCTTC
CASSIDDSLYGYTF
>-|TRBV27|TRBJ1-2|15|-
TGTGCCAGCCGCGAAGTCGCGGGAGCCAACTATGGCTACACCTTC
CASREVAGANYGYTF
>-|TRBV5-1|TRBJ2-5|14|-
TGCGCCAGCACCTTCGGAGGGTTGGAAGAGACCCAGTACTTC
CASTFGGLEETQYF
>-|TRBV3-1/TRBV3-2|TRBJ1-4|14|-
TGTGCCAGCAGCCCCCGAGGGGGTAATGAAAAACTGTTTTTT
CASSPRGGNEKLFF
>TRBD2|TRBV11-2|TRBJ2-7|16|-
TGTGCCAGCAGCATCGGACTAGCGGGGGGCATGTACGAGCAGTACTTC
CASSIGLAGGMYEQYF
>TRBD2|TRBV3-1/TRBV3-2|TRBJ2-3|15|-
TGTGCCAGCAGCCAATTACTAGCGGTCACAGATACGCAGTATTTT
CASSQLLAVTDTQYF
>TRBD1|TRBV11-3|TRBJ1-1|13|-
TGTGCCAGCAGCTTAGAGGCAGGGGGTGAAGCTTTCTTT
CASSLEAGGEAFF
>-|TRBV4-1|TRBJ2-5|14|-
TGCGCCAGCAGCCAAGCCGTGCGCCAAGAGACCCAGTACTTC
CASSQAVRQETQYF
>TRBD1|TRBV2|TRBJ1-2|14|-
TGTGCCAGCAGTGAGGGACAGGGTTTTTATGGCTACACCTTC
CASSEGQGFYGYTF
>TRBD1|TRBV2|TRBJ2-1|16|-
TGTGCCAGCAGTATACGACCGGGACAGGGGGCGCGGGAGCAGTTCTTC
CASSIRPGQGAREQFF
>-|TRBV5-1|TRBJ2-3|16|once
TGCGCCAGCAGCTTGGCCGGTGGTACCAACACAGATACGCAGTATTTT
CASSLAGGTNTDTQYF
>-|TRBV7-6|TRBJ2-2|16|-
TGTGCCAGCAGCTTAGTCGGAGGGGTTGGCACCGGGGAGCTGTTTTTT
CASSLVGGVGTGELFF
>TRBD2|TRBV12-3/TRBV12-4|TRBJ2-1|13|-
TGTGCCAGCAGTCCCCTGGGACTAACTGAGCAGTTCTTC
CASSPLGLTEQFF
>TRBD1|TRBV6-5|TRBJ1-3|14|-
TGTGCCACCGCAGGGGGAAACTCTGGAAACACCATATATTTT
CATAGGNSGNTIYF
>TRBD2|TRBV5-1|TRBJ2-1|15|-
TGCGCCAGCAGCTCAGGACTAGCGGAGTACAATGAGCAGTTCTTC
CASSSGLAEYNEQFF
>-|TRBV6-2/TRBV6-3|TRBJ1-6|16|-
TGTGCCAGCAGTTACAGCCCATCTATCTATAATTCACCCCTCCACTTT
CASSYSPSIYNSPLHF
>-|TRBV11-2|TRBJ2-7|13|-
TGTGCCAGCAGCTCCCTCGCAGGCTACGAGCAGTACTTC
CASSSLAGYEQYF
>-|TRBV3-1/TRBV3-2|TRBJ1-2|13|-
TGTGCCAGCAGCCAAGATCAGGGGTTTGGCTACACCTTC
CASSQDQGFGYTF
>-|TRBV5-4|TRBJ2-2|19|-
TGTGCCAGCAGCTTGGGCCCTCCCAGTTCTCGCGGCGGCACCGGGGAGCTGTTTTTT
CASSLGPPSSRGGTGELFF
>-|TRBV11-3|TRBJ1-6|14|-
TGTGCCAGCAGCTTCGGGAGGGGCAATTCACCCCTCCACTTT
CASSFGRGNSPLHF
>TRBD1|TRBV18|TRBJ2-7|13|once
TGTGCCAGCTCCCCGGGACAGGGCTCCGAGCAGTACTTC
CASSPGQGSEQYF
>-|TRBV3-1/TRBV3-2|TRBJ1-6|15|-
TGTGCCAGCAGCACAACAGAGCTTGTTAATTCACCCCTCCACTTT
CASSTTELVNSPLHF
>TRBD2|TRBV5-1|TRBJ2-1|17|-
TGCGCCAGCAGCTTGGAAGCGGGGTATAGCTCCTACAATGAGCAGTTCTTC
CASSLEAGYSSYNEQFF
>TRBD2|TRBV4-2|TRBJ2-1|15|-
TGTGCCAGCCACCATAGCGGGAGCGCGGGAAATGAGCAGTTCTTC
CASHHSGSAGNEQFF
>-|TRBV4-2|TRBJ2-4|17|-
TGTGCCAGCAGCCAAGAATCGGACACCGTAGCCAAAAACATTCAGTACTTC
CASSQESDTVAKNIQYF
>-|TRBV14|TRBJ1-1|14|-
TGTGCCAGCAGCCAAGATTATAGGAACACTGAAGCTTTCTTT
CASSQDYRNTEAFF
>-|TRBV11-2|TRBJ2-3|13|-
TGTGCCAGCAGCGGGAGTGGCGCAGATACGCAGTATTTT
CASSGSGADTQYF
>-|TRBV6-5|TRBJ2-5|12|-
TGTGCCAGCAGTCAGGTGAAAGAGACCCAGTACTTC
CASSQVKETQYF
>-|TRBV12-3/TRBV12-4|TRBJ2-7|12|-
TGTGCCAGCAGTGGAGACTACCCTCGGCAGTACTTC
CASSGDYPRQYF
>TRBD1|TRBV5-1|TRBJ2-2|15|-
TGCGCCAGCAGCTCGGGACAGGGATACACCGGGGAGCTGTTTTTT
CASSSGQGYTGELFF
>TRBD1|TRBV7-8|TRBJ2-5|18|-
TGTGCCAGCAGCTTACCTCGGACAGGACCGCCATTACGCGAGACCCAGTACTTC
CASSLPRTGPPLRETQYF
>TRBD1|TRBV2|TRBJ2-7|14|few
TGTGCCAGCAGGGAACAGGGGGTAACCTACGAGCAGTACTTC
CASREQGVTYEQYF
>-|TRBV30|TRBJ2-5|14|-
TGTGCCTGGAGTGTCAGGGCTGGCCAAGAGACCCAGTACTTC
CAWSVRAGQETQYF
>TRBD2|TRBV3-1/TRBV3-2|TRBJ2-5|16|-
TGTGCCAGCAGCCAAGGAACTAGCGGGGGGTTAGAGACCCAGTACTTC
CASSQGTSGGLETQYF
>-|TRBV9|TRBJ2-1|15|-
TGTGCCAGCAGCGCCCACGACACGAACTACAATGAGCAGTTCTTC
CASSAHDTNYNEQFF
>TRBD2|TRBV7-8|TRBJ2-5|14|-
TGTGCCAGCAGCTTCGGGGGGACGGGGGGGACCCAGTACTTC
CASSFGGTGGTQYF
>TRBD2|TRBV7-8|TRBJ2-5|15|-
TGTGCCAGCAGCCCTCTAGCGGGATACCAAGAGACCCAGTACTTC
CASSPLAGYQETQYF
>-|TRBV20-1|TRBJ2-7|14|once
TGCAGTGCTAGTTTCGCGCGGGGAACCTACGAGCAGTACTTC
CSASFARGTYEQYF
>TRBD2|TRBV28|TRBJ2-7|18|-
TGTGCCAGCAGGAGAAGACGGACTAGCGGGAAGAGCTCCTACGAGCAGTACTTC
CASRRRRTSGKSSYEQYF
>-|TRBV6-5|TRBJ1-2|13|once
TGTGCCAGCGATGGGGGGGTCGCCTATGGCTACACCTTC
CASDGGVAYGYTF
>-|TRBV5-1|TRBJ2-1|14|-
TGCGCCAGCAGCTTGGGACAAGATAGCGGAGAGCAGTTCTTC
CASSLGQDSGEQFF
>TRBD2|TRBV14|TRBJ2-1|15|-
TGTGCCAGCAGCCGACTAGCGGGCCCCTACAATGAGCAGTTCTTC
CASSRLAGPYNEQFF
>TRBD2|TRBV7-3|TRBJ2-3|15|-
TGTGCCAGCAGCTTAGGCGCGGGAGGGACAGATACGCAGTATTTT
CASSLGAGGTDTQYF
>TRBD1|TRBV6-5|TRBJ1-2|15|-
TGTGCCAGCAGTCACACGACAGGGGGCGAGTATGGCTACACCTTC
CASSHTTGGEYGYTF
>TRBD1|TRBV19|TRBJ2-1|18|once
TGTGCCAGTATGCCGGACAGGGGGACACTCTACTCCTACAATGAGCAGTTCTTC
CASMPDRGTLYSYNEQFF
>-|TRBV7-7|TRBJ2-1|13|-
TGTGCCAGCAGCCGGGGGATATACAATGAGCAGTTCTTC
CASSRGIYNEQFF
>TRBD1|TRBV30|TRBJ2-1|14|-
TGTGCCGGAGACTGGGGACAGGGCTTCAATGAGCAGTTCTTC
CAGDWGQGFNEQFF
>TRBD2|TRBV24-1|TRBJ2-1|16|-
TGTGCCACCAGTGATCCCTGGCGGGAGTCCTACAATGAGCAGTTCTTC
CATSDPWRESYNEQFF
>-|TRBV19|TRBJ1-6|14|-
TGTGCCAGTAGTATCTCCGGGGATAATTCACCCCTCCACTTT
CASSISGDNSPLHF
>TRBD1|TRBV6-2/TRBV6-3|TRBJ1-2|13|-
TGTGCCAGCAGTGGGGACAGGGGGACTGGCTACACCTTC
CASSGDRGTGYTF
>-|TRBV5-1|TRBJ1-4|18|-
TGCGCCAGCAGCCCGGACAGTTCATCGTCTTTTACACGGGAAAAACTGTTTTTT
CASSPDSSSSFTREKLFF